Listed below are T cell receptor beta chains from one sample, sequenced in a study of blood T cell repertoires in COVID-19. Using immunoSEQ multiplex PCR, the repertoire was profiled, and TCRdb retains in-frame clones only, with some absent. The sample includes under 95,000 clones, approximately 82% of them seen just once. Material for sequencing was peripheral blood. Receptor source: a woman in her sixties or seventies with acute or convalescent COVID-19. Each CDR3 is given with its conserved first and last residue. Each record gives: clone size, V gene, D gene, J gene, CDR3 protein, CDR3 DNA. The D gene is left open where the match is weak. Clone size is stated in some rows and not others, as once, few, many or a class when expanded.

abundance: -
v_gene: TRBV2
d_gene: -
j_gene: TRBJ1-2
CDR3aa: CASSAGRGSYGYTF
CDR3nt: TGTGCCAGCAGTGCAGGACGGGGAAGCTATGGCTACACCTTC

abundance: -
v_gene: TRBV27
d_gene: -
j_gene: TRBJ2-1
CDR3aa: CASSFLGQEQFF
CDR3nt: TGTGCCAGCAGTTTCTTGGGGCAGGAGCAGTTCTTC

abundance: -
v_gene: TRBV7-8
d_gene: -
j_gene: TRBJ1-4
CDR3aa: CASSLLTTNEKLFF
CDR3nt: TGTGCCAGCAGCCTGTTAACAACTAATGAAAAACTGTTTTTT

abundance: few
v_gene: TRBV19
d_gene: -
j_gene: TRBJ1-4
CDR3aa: CASSIRDEGLFF
CDR3nt: TGTGCCAGTAGTATCAGGGATGAAGGACTGTTTTTT

abundance: -
v_gene: TRBV5-8
d_gene: -
j_gene: TRBJ2-1
CDR3aa: CASSGTGTASWEQFF
CDR3nt: TGTGCCAGCAGCGGAACCGGGACTGCCAGTTGGGAGCAGTTCTTC

abundance: few
v_gene: TRBV5-1
d_gene: TRBD1
j_gene: TRBJ1-1
CDR3aa: CASSLGQGGNTEAFF
CDR3nt: TGCGCCAGCAGCTTGGGACAGGGGGGGAACACTGAAGCTTTCTTT

abundance: -
v_gene: TRBV19
d_gene: TRBD2
j_gene: TRBJ2-1
CDR3aa: CASSHTSGGSYNEQFF
CDR3nt: TGTGCCAGTAGCCATACTAGCGGGGGCTCCTACAATGAGCAGTTCTTC

abundance: -
v_gene: TRBV29-1
d_gene: TRBD1
j_gene: TRBJ2-7
CDR3aa: CSVHPHIQGESEQYF
CDR3nt: TGCAGCGTTCACCCCCACATTCAGGGGGAAAGCGAGCAGTACTTC

abundance: -
v_gene: TRBV30
d_gene: -
j_gene: TRBJ1-3
CDR3aa: CAWRTTSIGQLGNTIYF
CDR3nt: TGTGCCTGGAGGACGACGTCTATTGGACAGCTTGGAAACACCATATATTTT

abundance: -
v_gene: TRBV11-3
d_gene: -
j_gene: TRBJ2-7
CDR3aa: CASSIGGATYEQYF
CDR3nt: TGTGCCAGCAGTATCGGGGGAGCCACCTACGAGCAGTACTTC

abundance: -
v_gene: TRBV30
d_gene: -
j_gene: TRBJ1-2
CDR3aa: CAWSETSNYGYTF
CDR3nt: TGTGCCTGGAGTGAGACATCCAACTATGGCTACACCTTC

abundance: few
v_gene: TRBV5-1
d_gene: TRBD1
j_gene: TRBJ2-1
CDR3aa: CASSLAGQGANEQFF
CDR3nt: TGCGCCAGCAGCTTGGCTGGGCAGGGGGCAAATGAGCAGTTCTTC

abundance: -
v_gene: TRBV18
d_gene: -
j_gene: TRBJ2-2
CDR3aa: CASSLSTGELFF
CDR3nt: TGTGCCAGCTCACTCAGCACCGGGGAGCTGTTTTTT

abundance: -
v_gene: TRBV18
d_gene: -
j_gene: TRBJ1-5
CDR3aa: CASSPRFGGNSNQPQHF
CDR3nt: TGTGCCAGCTCACCACGTTTCGGGGGGAATAGCAATCAGCCCCAGCATTTT

abundance: -
v_gene: TRBV7-9
d_gene: TRBD2
j_gene: TRBJ2-7
CDR3aa: CASSLELAGDEQYF
CDR3nt: TGTGCCAGCAGCTTAGAACTAGCGGGGGATGAGCAGTACTTC

abundance: once
v_gene: TRBV18
d_gene: -
j_gene: TRBJ1-2
CDR3aa: CASSPSELYGYTF
CDR3nt: TGTGCCAGCTCACCCTCGGAGCTCTATGGCTACACCTTC

abundance: few
v_gene: TRBV7-9
d_gene: TRBD1
j_gene: TRBJ2-7
CDR3aa: CASSSLTGGKRYEQYF
CDR3nt: TGTGCCAGCAGCTCCCTAACAGGGGGAAAGAGATACGAGCAGTACTTC

abundance: -
v_gene: TRBV11-2
d_gene: -
j_gene: TRBJ1-1
CDR3aa: CASSYNRETEAFF
CDR3nt: TGTGCCAGCAGCTACAACAGGGAGACTGAAGCTTTCTTT

abundance: -
v_gene: TRBV11-3
d_gene: TRBD2
j_gene: TRBJ2-1
CDR3aa: CASTSSPAGEQFF
CDR3nt: TGTGCCAGCACCTCAAGCCCAGCGGGGGAGCAGTTCTTC

abundance: -
v_gene: TRBV28
d_gene: -
j_gene: TRBJ1-4
CDR3aa: CASCVGGASEKLFF
CDR3nt: TGTGCCAGCTGTGTGGGAGGTGCGAGTGAAAAACTGTTTTTT

abundance: -
v_gene: TRBV6-5
d_gene: -
j_gene: TRBJ1-1
CDR3aa: CAILRYSAEAFF
CDR3nt: TGTGCCATCCTTCGATACAGTGCGGAAGCTTTCTTT

abundance: -
v_gene: TRBV28
d_gene: -
j_gene: TRBJ1-6
CDR3aa: CASSFRIPTVPLHF
CDR3nt: TGTGCCAGCAGTTTTAGAATACCCACCGTGCCCCTCCACTTT

abundance: -
v_gene: TRBV2
d_gene: TRBD2
j_gene: TRBJ2-3
CDR3aa: CASRTSGGMDTQYF
CDR3nt: TGTGCCAGCAGGACTAGCGGGGGGATGGATACGCAGTATTTT

abundance: -
v_gene: TRBV2
d_gene: -
j_gene: TRBJ1-1
CDR3aa: CASSEYRMNTEAFF
CDR3nt: TGTGCCAGCAGTGAATACAGAATGAACACTGAAGCTTTCTTT

abundance: few
v_gene: TRBV3-1/TRBV3-2
d_gene: -
j_gene: TRBJ1-1
CDR3aa: CASSQGQAGSAFF
CDR3nt: TGTGCCAGCAGCCAAGGACAGGCGGGTAGCGCTTTCTTT

abundance: once
v_gene: TRBV7-9
d_gene: TRBD2
j_gene: TRBJ2-7
CDR3aa: CASRATSGASYEQYF
CDR3nt: TGTGCCAGCAGGGCGACTAGCGGGGCTTCCTACGAGCAGTACTTC

abundance: -
v_gene: TRBV27
d_gene: TRBD1
j_gene: TRBJ1-2
CDR3aa: CASSLRTGYGYTF
CDR3nt: TGTGCCAGCAGTTTACGGACAGGGTACGGCTACACCTTC

abundance: once
v_gene: TRBV30
d_gene: -
j_gene: TRBJ1-2
CDR3aa: CAWRVADRYGYTF
CDR3nt: TGTGCCTGGAGGGTGGCAGATCGTTATGGCTACACCTTC

abundance: few
v_gene: TRBV5-1
d_gene: TRBD1
j_gene: TRBJ1-1
CDR3aa: CASSLGTGWNTEAFF
CDR3nt: TGCGCCAGCAGCTTGGGGACAGGGTGGAACACTGAAGCTTTCTTT

abundance: -
v_gene: TRBV4-1
d_gene: TRBD1
j_gene: TRBJ1-5
CDR3aa: CASSAQTGLGQPQHF
CDR3nt: TGCGCCAGCAGCGCCCAGACAGGGTTGGGTCAGCCCCAGCATTTT

abundance: -
v_gene: TRBV2
d_gene: -
j_gene: TRBJ1-5
CDR3aa: CASSPYGQRVLNSNQPQHF
CDR3nt: TGTGCCAGCAGTCCCTATGGACAGCGAGTCCTAAATAGCAATCAGCCCCAGCATTTT

abundance: -
v_gene: TRBV4-1
d_gene: TRBD1
j_gene: TRBJ2-7
CDR3aa: CASSPGQGPSYEQYF
CDR3nt: TGCGCCAGCAGCCCTGGACAGGGGCCCTCCTACGAGCAGTACTTC

abundance: -
v_gene: TRBV18
d_gene: TRBD1
j_gene: TRBJ2-5
CDR3aa: CASSPRGLETQYF
CDR3nt: TGTGCCAGCTCACCCAGGGGGCTGGAGACCCAGTACTTC

abundance: once
v_gene: TRBV5-1
d_gene: -
j_gene: TRBJ1-4
CDR3aa: CASSFDPGYNEKLFF
CDR3nt: TGCGCCAGCAGCTTTGATCCAGGCTATAATGAAAAACTGTTTTTT

abundance: -
v_gene: TRBV7-2
d_gene: TRBD1
j_gene: TRBJ2-1
CDR3aa: CASSSRTGSNEQFF
CDR3nt: TGTGCCAGCAGCTCAAGGACAGGCTCAAATGAGCAGTTCTTC

abundance: -
v_gene: TRBV7-9
d_gene: TRBD1
j_gene: TRBJ1-1
CDR3aa: CASSPSGQENTEAFF
CDR3nt: TGTGCCAGCAGCCCTTCGGGACAGGAAAACACTGAAGCTTTCTTT

abundance: -
v_gene: TRBV10-2
d_gene: -
j_gene: TRBJ2-5
CDR3aa: CASSNAGQETQYF
CDR3nt: TGCGCCAGCAGTAATGCGGGACAAGAGACCCAGTACTTC

abundance: -
v_gene: TRBV5-5
d_gene: -
j_gene: TRBJ1-3
CDR3aa: CASSPSSGNTIYF
CDR3nt: TGTGCCAGCAGCCCCAGCTCTGGAAACACCATATATTTT

abundance: -
v_gene: TRBV27
d_gene: TRBD1
j_gene: TRBJ1-1
CDR3aa: CASSSEIRQGHTEAFF
CDR3nt: TGTGCCAGCAGTTCGGAGATAAGACAGGGGCACACTGAAGCTTTCTTT

abundance: -
v_gene: TRBV5-5
d_gene: -
j_gene: TRBJ1-1
CDR3aa: CASSFYRSNTEAFF
CDR3nt: TGTGCCAGCAGCTTTTACAGGTCAAACACTGAAGCTTTCTTT

abundance: -
v_gene: TRBV29-1
d_gene: TRBD1
j_gene: TRBJ2-3
CDR3aa: CSVAGQGITDTQYF
CDR3nt: TGCAGCGTGGCGGGACAGGGGATCACAGATACGCAGTATTTT

abundance: -
v_gene: TRBV6-6
d_gene: -
j_gene: TRBJ2-7
CDR3aa: CASARSSYEQYF
CDR3nt: TGTGCCAGCGCGAGAAGCTCCTACGAGCAGTACTTC

abundance: once
v_gene: TRBV27
d_gene: -
j_gene: TRBJ2-1
CDR3aa: CASRRYNEQFF
CDR3nt: TGTGCCAGCAGGCGCTACAATGAGCAGTTCTTC

abundance: -
v_gene: TRBV5-1
d_gene: -
j_gene: TRBJ2-5
CDR3aa: CASSFGETQYF
CDR3nt: TGCGCCAGCAGCTTCGGGGAGACCCAGTACTTC

abundance: -
v_gene: TRBV6-6
d_gene: TRBD1
j_gene: TRBJ1-5
CDR3aa: CASSYVQGGGQPQHF
CDR3nt: TGTGCCAGCAGTTACGTACAGGGGGGTGGGCAGCCCCAGCATTTT

abundance: -
v_gene: TRBV11-2
d_gene: -
j_gene: TRBJ1-2
CDR3aa: CASSLDRGYGYTF
CDR3nt: TGTGCCAGCAGCTTAGACAGGGGTTATGGCTACACCTTC

abundance: -
v_gene: TRBV7-8
d_gene: TRBD2
j_gene: TRBJ2-1
CDR3aa: CASSPREGNNEQFF
CDR3nt: TGTGCCAGCAGCCCCCGGGAGGGCAACAATGAGCAGTTCTTC

abundance: -
v_gene: TRBV10-3
d_gene: TRBD2
j_gene: TRBJ2-5
CDR3aa: CAISSGGAQETQYF
CDR3nt: TGTGCCATCAGTAGCGGGGGGGCTCAAGAGACCCAGTACTTC

abundance: -
v_gene: TRBV5-4
d_gene: TRBD1
j_gene: TRBJ1-5
CDR3aa: CASSPDRDQPQHF
CDR3nt: TGTGCCAGCAGCCCTGACAGGGATCAGCCCCAGCATTTT